This TCR beta chain was documented in a study of OX40 agonist ivuxolimab in advanced cancers. The overall study: In this cohort, patients received ivuxolimab, an agonistic anti-OX40 (CD134) antibody.

TCRdb's table, derived via immunoSEQ multiplex PCR, lists solely in-frame clones and lacks some. The data contain 50,000 to 60,000 clones, around nine tenths of them singletons. V lost 2 bases, J lost 3 bases, and 8 bases lay in between. The CDR3 is 13 amino acids. The germline V gene encodes CDR1 LGHNA and CDR2 YSLEER. As concerns this clone: Its antigen is not identified.

Regarding the study as a whole: Individuals who were partial responders at 0.1-3.0 mg/kg had clonal expansion that ranked among the lowest. At 0.1 to 3.0 mg/kg, clonal expansion of CD4+ and CD8+ blood T cells had occurred by week 6.

This TCR derives from an adult with an advanced solid tumor such as melanoma, head and neck, liver or kidney cancer. This chain connects TRBV4-3 to TRBJ2-7; D not resolved. The sample in question was CD4+ or CD8+ T cells sorted from blood, obtained in a trial of the OX40 agonist ivuxolimab. In nucleotides, the CDR3 is TGCGCCAGCAGCCAACTCATCAACTACGAGCAGTACTTC. Its protein is CASSQLINYEQYF.